This T cell receptor (beta chain) was observed in a study of blood T cell repertoires in COVID-19. Study as a whole: Researchers got acute and convalescent COVID-19 samples from the United States, Italy and Spain. Nucleic acid was either cDNA or gDNA, and it came from T cells, B-cell-depleted T cells, or PBMCs.

Authors' methods: Reference gene primer amplification in the assay estimated nucleated cell counts. Sequencing was performed with immunoSEQ multiplex PCR; in TCRdb, only in-frame clones are kept and a portion is missing. V and J calls and clone size are given by that table; D and trimming were obtained from the DNA. Of just under 95,000 clones listed, roughly 80% were seen once; the top ten hold approximately 8.7%. The CDR3 covers 13 residues. The V end was cut by 8 bases, the J end by 3 bases, with 11 bases between. Sequenced input: peripheral blood. This sequence joins TRBV12-3 or TRBV12-4 and TRBJ1-5; possible D gene TRBD1, 6 bases. This TCR was sampled from a man aged 50-59 years who had recovered from COVID-19. The CDR3 DNA sequence: TGTGCCAGCTCGTACAGGGACAATCAGCCCCAGCATTTT. Amino acids: CASSYRDNQPQHF.